This T cell receptor (beta chain) was documented in a study of post-analysis software for immune sequencing data. Points from the study as a whole: With TRBV5-6, TRBV5-1 and TRBV20-1 included, about five TRBV segments were more frequent in patients than in controls.

The ends were cut back, 3 bases at V and 5 bases at J, with 8 bases in the middle. The CDR3 has 14 residues. cDNA libraries for TCR beta contained unique molecular identifiers. TCRdb fed the PCR reads into MiXCR, producing one record per CDR3 protein. The repertoire consists of approximately 350,000 distinct CDR3 sequences, with about a third occurring once and the leading ten covering about an eighth. Notes on this clonotype: Its specificity is not known.

This chain links TRBV12-3 or TRBV12-4 with TRBJ1-6; no reliable D call. This clonotype was obtained from a girl aged 5-17 years with multiple sclerosis. What was sequenced was blood. Written as DNA, the CDR3 is TGTGCCAGCAGTTTCCTCCAGAATAATTCACCCCTCCACTTT. Its protein is CASSFLQNNSPLHF.